Sequencing of this T cell receptor (beta chain) was carried out in a study of metastatic and nonmetastatic thyroid tumors. Study context: Where malignant and benign thyroid patients were concerned, repertoires were compared across blood and tumor or nodule tissue. Study-wide results and limits: Significantly greater TCR beta diversity was reportedly found in malignant thyroid tumors than in benign nodules (in blood and tumor).

Remarks on this clone: What it binds is not known. A clone one base away is much larger, so this may be a read error.

Patients were all untreated before their thyroid surgery. Authors' data handling: Across clinicopathological groups, CDR3 differences served as the basis for building a distant-metastasis classifier for papillary thyroid cancer. MiXCR re-clonotyped the PCR reads for TCRdb. The V and J calls come from TCRdb's annotation, not from the publication. The sample has approximately 24,000 clones, 15% seen once. Germline V gives CDR1 SGHRS, CDR2 YFSETQ. This CDR3 is built from 12 residues. The source material was blood. This clonotype was sampled from a female donor with papillary thyroid cancer or a benign thyroid nodule (not recorded which). Some clones in this sample may be carry-over from other donors' samples. This sequence joins TRBV5-1 and TRBJ1-1; TRBD1 aligns across 8 bases. In DNA, the CDR3 is TGCGCCAGCATCTTGGGGACAGGTGAAGCTTTCTTT. This gives the protein CASILGTGEAFF.